The TCR beta chain described here comes from a study of cytomegalovirus exposure and HLA in healthy donors (dated by TCRdb to 2016 to 2017). Notes on the research overall: The 670 or so repertoires of the first cohort and the 120 or so validation repertoires were produced on the same platform, according to a later analysis. The aim of the study was to test whether cataloging public T cell receptors could identify signatures of past pathogen exposure. Besides the first cohort of around 670 subjects, a separate validation cohort made up of 95 to 150 different subjects was used. To predict cytomegalovirus infection status, the study brought together high-throughput TCR immunosequencing, statistical association of individual TCRs with disease status, and machine learning.

Taken from the germline V gene, the CDR1 and CDR2 loops are MDHEN and SYDVKM. Its CDR3 holds 12 amino acids, cysteine through phenylalanine. The DNA shown is the 36-base CDR3, in frame from base 1. V is pared back by 7 bases and J by 5 bases, with 11 bases lying between the germline termini. A word on this clone: Its antigen is currently not known. Qualities for individual bases were not recorded, and no much larger clone is one base off.

The donors belonged to the validation cohort of approximately 130 subjects, which was separate from the approximately 610-subject first cohort. Results the study describes overall, beyond this receptor: The classifier was reported to diagnose cytomegalovirus status with high specificity and sensitivity in both the original and validation cohorts. Most TCR sequences were seen in very few donors, while some public TCRs were found in many individuals. In a later analysis, TCRs clustered in the first cohort were found to also tend to co-occur in the 130 or so validation repertoires, with 90% to 95% of cluster scores above 0. The study gave a list of 150 to 200 TCR beta chains associated with cytomegalovirus. A later analysis lacked HLA typing for the validation cohort, so it scored co-occurrence in that cohort across all 110 or so repertoires. Three of the identified cytomegalovirus-associated TCR beta chains were confirmed in vitro to be specific for cytomegalovirus antigens. According to the authors, the approach could potentially be generalized to other disease states and immunological phenotypes.

Libraries were built with the immunoSEQ multiplex PCR assay. Regarding the original processing steps: A statistical classification framework was developed to diagnose cytomegalovirus status using the catalog of TCR beta chain sequences. Held by TCRdb, this immuneACCESS table contains in-frame sequences only and omits some clones. Under half of the omission traces to an unresolved V gene where checked; the cause of the rest is unknown. D and trimming come from the DNA, and the V and J calls and clone size come from that table. The sample contains about 120,000 clones, 89% of them found a single time. 1% to 1.5% of the sample rests with the top ten.

The chain employs TRBV28 and TRBJ1-2, with the D gene call left open. The clonotype was recovered from a woman aged 18-35 years in good health and CMV-seronegative. The sequenced sample consisted of PBMCs. This receptor carries the CDR3 CASTSRGYGYTF. The DNA reads as follows: TGTGCCAGCACATCTCGGGGTTATGGCTACACCTTC.